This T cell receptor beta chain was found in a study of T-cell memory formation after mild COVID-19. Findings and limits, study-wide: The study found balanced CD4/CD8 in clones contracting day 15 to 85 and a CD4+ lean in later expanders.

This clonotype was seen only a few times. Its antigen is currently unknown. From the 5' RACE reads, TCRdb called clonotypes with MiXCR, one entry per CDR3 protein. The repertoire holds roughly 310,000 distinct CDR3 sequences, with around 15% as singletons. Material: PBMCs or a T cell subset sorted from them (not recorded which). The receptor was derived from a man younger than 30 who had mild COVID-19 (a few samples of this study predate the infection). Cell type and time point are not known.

The CDR3 DNA sequence: TGTGCCAGCAGCGTACAACAGGTTAACACTGAAGCTTTCTTT. Its protein product is CASSVQQVNTEAFF. The V call is TRBV7-9, the J call TRBJ1-1, with TRBD1 as a possible D gene (5 bases). Germline CDR1 is SEHNR and CDR2 is FQNEAQ (reference sequence). V was trimmed by 5 bases and J by 2 bases, leaving 12 bases between them. This CDR3 has 14 residues.